This is a list of T cell receptor beta chains from one sample in a study of type 1 and type 2 diabetes patients. Via MiXCR, TCRdb re-called the multiplex PCR reads, giving one row per CDR3 protein. The sample records a few hundred thousand distinct CDR3 sequences, 45% to 60% being singletons. Sample: peripheral blood mononuclear cells (PBMCs). Receptor source: a young man with type 2 diabetes. The CDR3 runs from the conserved cysteine through the conserved F or W.

CAWSVQGNEQFF,NA,TRBV30
CASSLWNQPQHF,TRBJ1-5,TRBV19
CASNYTSGGNEQFF,TRBJ2-1,TRBV10-1
CASSYHNLRVGYGYTF,TRBJ1-2,TRBV6-5
CSAQTQVSYGYTF,TRBJ1-2,TRBV20-1
CASSDDRNTEAFF,TRBJ1-1,TRBV7-9
CASSVDYRSETQYF,TRBJ2-5,TRBV9
CASSFDSNSYNEQFF,TRBJ2-1,TRBV5-1
CASSPFQDEQYF,TRBJ2-7,TRBV3-1
CASRGNRETQYF,TRBJ2-5,TRBV6-5
CATSDPKVAPSPDTQYF,TRBJ2-3,TRBV24-1
CAISAGTGDEQFF,NA,TRBV10-3
CAISGTDPWEKLFF,TRBJ1-4,TRBV10-3
CASSPTAGETNEKLFF,TRBJ1-4,TRBV4-2
CSASTDFQETQYF,TRBJ2-5,TRBV20-1
CASGPTENTEAFF,TRBJ1-1,TRBV4-2
CASFDRDTEAFF,TRBJ1-1,TRBV19
CASSTQTGAGELFF,TRBJ2-2,TRBV7-2
CSARTHLYEQYF,TRBJ2-7,TRBV20-1
CAISELTSSSGANVLTF,TRBJ2-6,TRBV25-1
CASSEIHGYTF,TRBJ1-2,TRBV25-1
CSASGHINTEAFF,TRBJ1-1,TRBV20-1
CASSSPTGENSPLHF,TRBJ1-6,TRBV6-1
CSAELNAAGSYEQYF,TRBJ2-7,TRBV20-1
CASSPRRLAGETQYF,TRBJ2-5,TRBV7-9
CASSPASGSSYEQYF,TRBJ2-7,TRBV10-1
CATSRDSPRANEQFF,TRBJ2-1,TRBV15
CASSEVPSSYEQYF,TRBJ2-7,TRBV2
CASSIKEYSNQPQHF,TRBJ1-5,TRBV19
CASSPTGGASSTYNEQFF,TRBJ2-1,TRBV7-9
CASSLDGGEKLFF,TRBJ1-4,TRBV7-9